This T cell receptor beta chain was documented in a study of cytomegalovirus exposure and HLA in healthy donors. Study background: Of over 300 genotyped donors, roughly 80% clustered with self-reported Caucasian donors.

General observations from the study: Among the most significant clusters, several appeared linked to common viral pathogens in a later analysis. Earlier analysis yielded a pattern in which most TCR beta V segments were productive about 90% or about 30% of the time.

Germline V CDR1 and CDR2: LNHDA, SQIVND (reference sequence). This CDR3 comprises 14 residues. The V gene lost 5 bases and the J gene lost 0 bases, with 10 bases spanning the gap. Details on this clone: Its antigen is still unknown. Other DNA sequences in the sample encode the same CDR3.

The PCR was carried out with 60 Vbeta primers and 13 Jbeta primers. Sequencing was performed with immunoSEQ multiplex PCR; in TCRdb, only in-frame clones are kept and a portion is missing. The table records around 98,000 clones, about 81% of them present only once. The receptor's source is a man aged 40-55 years in good health and CMV-seronegative. The rearrangement links TRBV19 to TRBJ1-2; D not certain. Source material: PBMCs. The CDR3 region has the DNA TGTGCCAGTAGTGTGATCGGAGCTAACTATGGCTACACCTTC. It yields the protein CASSVIGANYGYTF.